These 21 T cell receptor beta chains came from one sample sequenced in a study of radiotherapy plus CTLA-4 blockade in lung cancer. Produced via immunoSEQ multiplex PCR; TCRdb's table is partial and in-frame only. This sample has 80,000 to 100,000 clones, with roughly four fifths found just once. The sequences come from peripheral blood, collected from a patient treated with radiotherapy plus ipilimumab. These receptors were taken from a human donor with non-small cell lung cancer who had a partial response to radiotherapy plus ipilimumab.

The V gene is TRBV28, the J gene TRBJ2-3; D gene ambiguous. V was shortened by 6 bases and J by 5 bases, with 12 bases between the two germline ends. Germline assignment: CDR1 MDHEN and CDR2 SYDVKM. This CDR3 has 13 amino acids. This chain's CDR3 is CASSLGSVDTQYF. CDR3 in DNA: TGTGCCAGCAGCCTAGGATCCGTAGATACGCAGTATTTT.

The CDR3 nucleotides read TGTGCCAGCAGCCAAAACCTAGGTTCGACTCAGACCCAGTACTTC. Translating it yields CASSQNLGSTQTQYF. The rearrangement links TRBV4-2 to TRBJ2-5; no clear D. Trimming shortened V by 2 bases and J by 6 bases, and 16 bases separated the two germline ends. The CDR3 has 15 amino acids. Germline-derived CDR1 and CDR2 are LGHNA and YNFKEQ.

The chain couples TRBV14 to TRBJ2-1; D unresolved. V gave up 4 bases and J gave up 4 bases, with 11 bases separating them. The germline V gene encodes CDR1 SGHDN and CDR2 FVKESK. The CDR3 totals 14 residues. CDR3 protein: CASSPSSRYNEQFF. CDR3 nucleotides: TGTGCCAGCAGCCCATCATCTCGGTACAATGAGCAGTTCTTC.

The sample holds a few counts of this clone. V usage is TRBV18 and J usage is TRBJ2-7, with 9 bases fitting TRBD1. The CDR3 spans 13 residues. Losses at the gene ends were 6 bases for V and 7 bases for J; bases not matched to a gene: 7. CDR1 is KGHSH and CDR2 is LQKENI in the germline V gene. CDR3 sequence: CASSPGTGIEQYF. The CDR3 DNA follows: TGTGCCAGCTCGCCCGGGACAGGGATAGAGCAGTACTTC.

The rearrangement uses TRBV6-1 and TRBJ2-5, with 12 bases that match TRBD2. Germline V lookup: CDR1 MNHNS, CDR2 SASEGT. V lost 6 bases to trimming and J lost 4 bases; unmatched junction nucleotides: 3. CDR3 length: 14 residues. CDR3 sequence: CASRGLAGIETQYF. DNA of the CDR3: TGTGCCAGCAGGGGACTAGCGGGTATAGAGACCCAGTACTTC.

The V and J genes are TRBV5-4 and TRBJ2-5; 7 bases match TRBD2. Germline assignment: CDR1 SGHNT and CDR2 YYREEE (reference sequence). CDR3 length equals 13 residues. J lost 1 base, V lost 4 bases, and 1 base had no gene match. The CDR3 bases are TGTGCCAGCAGCACGGGGGGCCAAGAGACCCAGTACTTC. Protein sequence: CASSTGGQETQYF.

CDR3 DNA: TGCGCCAGCAGCCATGGGACAACGAGCAATCAGCCCCAGCATTTT. Translation: CASSHGTTSNQPQHF. The chain has TRBV4-1 and TRBJ1-5; possibly TRBD1 for D (6 bases). The V end lost 3 bases, the J end lost 1 base, and 10 bases lay between the germline ends. The CDR3 length is 15 residues. The germline V gene has CDR1 MGHRA and CDR2 YSYEKL.

The V and J genes are TRBV28 and TRBJ2-6; D possibly corresponds to TRBD2 (7 bases). Looked up from germline, CDR1 is MDHEN and CDR2 is SYDVKM. Trimming cost V 5 bases and J 0 bases, with 17 bases left between them. CDR3 length: 18 amino acids. CDR3 in amino acids: CASSLTGGAFSGANVLTF. In nucleotides, the CDR3 is TGTGCCAGCAGTCTCACTGGGGGGGCCTTCTCTGGGGCCAACGTCCTGACTTTC.

CDR3 bases: TGTGCCAGCAGTTTCTGCGGGAGGGCCGGAGAGACCCAGTACTTC. It encodes CASSFCGRAGETQYF. This rearrangement joins TRBV6-9 to TRBJ2-5, with 9 bases that match TRBD2. V shed 4 bases, J shed 4 bases, and the junction held 7 bases outside the gene matches. This CDR3 is built from 15 residues. The germline CDR1 and CDR2 sequences are MNHGY and SVAAGI.

This clone was observed a few times. V usage is TRBV7-3 and J usage is TRBJ2-5, with D possibly matching TRBD1 (5 bases). V was pared by 5 bases and J by 4 bases, with 17 bases between. The CDR3 spans 15 residues. Per germline, CDR1 SGHTA and CDR2 FQGTGA. The CDR3, as DNA: TGTGCCAGCAGCCCTTTTGCAGGGTCGGGAGAGACCCAGTACTTC. Amino acids: CASSPFAGSGETQYF.

This clone was seen only once. V is TRBV4-1 and J is TRBJ2-2, with TRBD2 matching over 13 bases. Trimming cost V 4 bases and J 5 bases; bases outside gene matches: 1. The CDR3 extends over 15 amino acids. The V gene's germline CDR1 is MGHRA and CDR2 YSYEKL. This chain's CDR3 is CASSRGLAGTGELFF. CDR3 bases: TGCGCCAGCAGCCGGGGACTAGCGGGAACCGGGGAGCTGTTTTTT.

The J gene is TRBJ2-1, the V gene TRBV4-1; D possibly corresponds to TRBD2 (6 bases). Germline assignment: CDR1 MGHRA and CDR2 YSYEKL. The V end was cut by 6 bases, the J end by 1 base, with 10 bases between. The CDR3 has 14 residues. The CDR3 here is CASSSGGSYNEQFF. Here the CDR3 DNA reads TGCGCCAGCAGTAGCGGAGGGTCCTACAATGAGCAGTTCTTC.

This clone was seen once. The rearrangement uses TRBV10-1 and TRBJ1-1, with D uncertain. Trimming took 5 bases from V and 2 from J, leaving 9 bases between them. This CDR3 spans 13 amino acids. Per germline, CDR1 WNHNN and CDR2 SYGVQD (reference sequence). CDR3 in DNA: TGCGCCAGCAGTCCCACAGCTAACACTGAAGCTTTCTTT. It yields the protein CASSPTANTEAFF.

This sequence joins TRBV7-3 and TRBJ2-1; 8 nucleotides line up with TRBD2. V gave up 4 bases and J gave up 6 bases; unmatched junction bases: 5. This CDR3 has 14 amino acids. Germline CDR1 and CDR2: SGHTA and FQGTGA. CDR3 DNA: TGTGCCAGCAGCTCCGGGACTAGTCTCAATGAGCAGTTCTTC. Protein: CASSSGTSLNEQFF.

A single count supports this clone. This chain uses TRBV5-1 with TRBJ2-5, with 7 bases identical to TRBD1. After removal of 4 bases from V and 5 bases from J, the junction contained 11 bases not matched to a gene. Germline-derived CDR1 and CDR2 are SGHRS and YFSETQ. CDR3 length equals 15 residues. DNA of the CDR3: TGCGCCAGCAGCACCCCCGGGACAGCCGGGGAGACCCAGTACTTC. This sequence encodes CASSTPGTAGETQYF.

Here the CDR3 reads CAWNARASGTRDNEQFF. CDR3 nucleotide sequence: TGTGCCTGGAACGCCCGGGCTAGCGGAACAAGGGACAATGAGCAGTTCTTC. The genes are TRBV30 and TRBJ2-1; 7 positions agree with TRBD2. The CDR3 extends over 17 amino acids. The J segment lost 5 bases and the V segment lost 4 bases, leaving 17 bases of the junction unmatched. CDR1 and CDR2 from the germline V gene are GTSNPN and SVGIG (reference sequence).

V usage is TRBV27 and J usage is TRBJ2-5, with TRBD2 matching 14 bases. J gave up 2 bases and V 4 bases, and 3 bases lay outside the gene matches. The CDR3 runs 16 residues. CDR1 is MNHEY and CDR2 is SMNVEV in the germline V gene (reference sequence). The CDR3 reads CASSSGLAGGQETQYF. CDR3 nucleotide sequence: TGTGCCAGCAGTTCAGGACTAGCGGGAGGACAAGAGACCCAGTACTTC.

V usage is TRBV6-1 and J usage is TRBJ2-7, with D uncertain. Per germline, CDR1 MNHNS and CDR2 SASEGT. The CDR3 contains 14 residues. V lost 4 bases to trimming and J lost 4 bases, with 14 bases between them. The chain's CDR3 is CASSVSQNYYEQYF. DNA for the CDR3: TGTGCCAGCAGTGTTTCGCAGAACTATTACGAGCAGTACTTC.

This clone was recorded once. V and J are TRBV5-1 and TRBJ2-1; the match to TRBD2 covers 7 bases. CDR3 length equals 14 residues. V trimming: 8 bases; J trimming: 7 bases; junction bases outside the gene matches: 12. Germline lookup yields CDR1 SGHRS and CDR2 YFSETQ. The CDR3 spells CASSLTGGSNEQFF. The CDR3, as DNA: TGCGCCAGTTCTCTTACGGGAGGCAGTAATGAGCAGTTCTTC.

V and J are TRBV7-9 and TRBJ2-7; possible D gene TRBD1, 6 bases. Germline CDR1 reads SEHNR; CDR2 reads FQNEAQ (reference sequence). This CDR3 is built from 13 residues. V was pared by 6 bases and J by 0 bases, with 9 bases between. DNA for the CDR3: TGTGCCAGCAGTACAGGGATCTCCTACGAGCAGTACTTC. Its protein product is CASSTGISYEQYF.

The chain carries TRBV5-1 and TRBJ2-5, with D tentatively TRBD2 (6 bases). V shed 6 bases and J shed 0 bases, with 15 bases lying between them. Germline V gene sequence: CDR1 SGHRS, CDR2 YFSETQ. The length of the CDR3 is 15 residues. CDR3: CASTLAEPYQETQYF. The CDR3 DNA sequence: TGCGCCAGCACCTTAGCGGAGCCGTACCAAGAGACCCAGTACTTC.